Each of the 9 T cell receptor beta chains below was sequenced from the same sample in a study of T cells in localized non-small cell lung cancer (dated by TCRdb to between 2020 and 2021). The library was made by the immunoSEQ multiplex PCR assay. The immuneACCESS repertoire file appears here via TCRdb, limited to in-frame rearrangements. These files lack a portion of the clones; in checked studies, under half of the deficit traces to unresolved V genes, and the cause of the others is not known. Within this sample are fewer than 40,000 clones, with around 90% of them counted one time only. The top ten hold less than 20% of the sample. The input for sequencing was peripheral blood mononuclear cells, taken before any cancer treatment. The source of these receptors is a man aged 35-75 years with stage III lung adenocarcinoma.

V gene TRBV6-6 combines with J gene TRBJ2-3; 11 bases match TRBD1. The trim removed 11 bases at V and 4 bases at J, leaving 8 bases unmatched. The CDR3 has 14 residues. Looked up from germline, CDR1 is MNHNY and CDR2 is SVGAGI (reference sequence). CDR3 sequence reads: CASLWTGGSDTQYF. CDR3 sequence (DNA): TGTGCCTCCCTTTGGACAGGGGGCTCAGATACGCAGTATTTT.

A word on this clone: The identical CDR3 is also encoded by other nucleotide sequences in the sample. This chain uses TRBV7-9 with TRBJ2-6; D remains ambiguous. Germline V lookup: CDR1 SEHNR, CDR2 FQNEAQ (reference sequence). Trimming shortened V by 5 bases and J by 0 bases, and 5 bases separated the two germline ends. The CDR3 totals 14 residues. The CDR3 reads CASSRVSGANVLTF. For the CDR3, the DNA is TGTGCCAGCAGCAGGGTCTCTGGGGCCAACGTCCTGACTTTC.

CDR3 protein: CASSASYTFSYEQYF. The CDR3, as DNA: TGTGCCAGCAGCGCTTCTTACACGTTCTCCTACGAGCAGTACTTC. The genes are TRBV9 and TRBJ2-7, with D unresolved. CDR1 SGDLS and CDR2 YYNGEE come from the germline V gene. This CDR3 is built from 15 residues. The V gene lost 3 bases and the J gene lost 0 bases, with 13 bases spanning the gap.

The rearrangement links TRBV4-1 to TRBJ2-3, with TRBD2 matching over 10 bases. CDR3 length equals 18 residues. Trimming cost V 4 bases and J 8 bases; bases outside gene matches: 18. The germline V gene encodes CDR1 MGHRA and CDR2 YSYEKL. Here the CDR3 reads CASSPARQGSGGAGTQYF. CDR3 sequence (DNA): TGCGCCAGCAGCCCTGCCAGACAGGGGAGCGGGGGGGCCGGTACGCAGTATTTT.

The gene calls are TRBV30 and TRBJ2-1; perhaps TRBD2 as D (6 bases). Trimming shortened V by 2 bases and J by 14 bases, and 16 bases separated the two germline ends. The CDR3 consists of 12 residues. The germline CDR1 and CDR2 sequences are GTSNPN and SVGIG (reference sequence). The CDR3 DNA is TGTGCCTGGAGTATCGGAGCTGGGAGGAAGTTCTTC. This gives the protein CAWSIGAGRKFF.

The chain recombines TRBV21-1 with TRBJ2-6; TRBD1 reflects the table's D call only, with no check against the DNA. TRBV21-1 is classified as a pseudogene. This CDR3 has 16 amino acids. The CDR3 region has the DNA TGTGCCAGCAGCAGCCACAGCAGCTCTGGGGCCAACGTCCTGACTTTC. This translates into CASSSHSSSGANVLTF.

V usage is TRBV5-1 and J usage is TRBJ2-2, with TRBD1 matching 11 bases. The V gene end was trimmed by 4 bases and the J gene end by 5 bases; junction bases not matched to a gene: 7. CDR3 size: 16 residues. CDR1 and CDR2 from the germline V gene are SGHRS and YFSETQ. The CDR3 protein is CASSPPGTGGTGELFF. The CDR3 DNA reads TGCGCCAGCAGCCCCCCCGGGACAGGGGGGACCGGGGAGCTGTTTTTT.

The chain carries TRBV9 and TRBJ2-7; 9 bases fit TRBD1. Losses at the gene ends were 3 bases for V and 10 bases for J; bases not matched to a gene: 8. The CDR3 extends over 13 amino acids. Germline values: CDR1 SGDLS, CDR2 YYNGEE. For the CDR3, the DNA is TGTGCCAGCAGCGCGGACAGGGGACGAATACAGTACTTC. It is translated as CASSADRGRIQYF.

V is TRBV18 and J is TRBJ2-7, with D possibly being TRBD1 or TRBD2 (5 bases each). This CDR3 is built from 13 residues. Germline V gene sequence: CDR1 KGHSH, CDR2 LQKENI. Trimming pared 2 bases from V and 3 bases from J, leaving 8 bases between. The CDR3 region has the DNA TGTGCCAGCTCACCAGGGACCGGCTACGAGCAGTACTTC. Its protein is CASSPGTGYEQYF.